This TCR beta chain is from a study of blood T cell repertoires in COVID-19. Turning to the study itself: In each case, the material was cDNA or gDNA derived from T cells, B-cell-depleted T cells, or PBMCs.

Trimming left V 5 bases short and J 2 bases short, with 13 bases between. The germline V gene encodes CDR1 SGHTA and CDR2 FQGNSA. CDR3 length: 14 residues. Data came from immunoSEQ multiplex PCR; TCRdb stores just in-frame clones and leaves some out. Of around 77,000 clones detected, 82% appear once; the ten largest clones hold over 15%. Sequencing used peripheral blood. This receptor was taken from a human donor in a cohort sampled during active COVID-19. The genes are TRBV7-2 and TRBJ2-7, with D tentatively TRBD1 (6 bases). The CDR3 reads CASSPDSPPYEQYF. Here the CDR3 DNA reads TGTGCCAGCAGCCCGGACAGTCCACCCTACGAGCAGTACTTC.